A selection of T cell receptor beta chains follows, all from one sample in a study of cytomegalovirus exposure and HLA in healthy donors. The assay was immunoSEQ multiplex PCR, and TCRdb's table has in-frame clones only and misses some. The repertoire holds just over 150,000 clones, with 60% to 80% as singletons. Sequencing was performed on PBMCs. These receptors came from a woman between 50 and 59 years old in good health and CMV-seropositive. Each CDR3 is given with its conserved first and last residue. The D gene is left open where the match is weak. Clone size is stated in some rows and not others, as once, few, many or a class when expanded.

V gene	CDR3 length	D gene	clone size	J gene	CDR3 DNA	CDR3 protein
TRBV19	12	TRBD1	-	TRBJ2-5	TGTGCCACCGCACAGGGGGAAGAGACCCAGTACTTC	CATAQGEETQYF
TRBV19	14	-	-	TRBJ1-5	TGTGCCAGTATGGGTCCCAGGGAGGGGGAGCCCCAGCATTTT	CASMGPREGEPQHF
TRBV10-2	15	-	-	TRBJ2-7	TGCGCCAGCTCCAGAGGGGGGGCAAGATCCTACGAGCAGTACTTC	CASSRGGARSYEQYF
TRBV4-3	16	TRBD2	-	TRBJ2-2	TGCGCCAGCAGCCAATCCCGGACTAGCGGGGCCGGGGAGCTGTTTTTT	CASSQSRTSGAGELFF
TRBV6-1	15	TRBD1	-	TRBJ1-2	TGTGCCAGCAGAACCATGGGGACAGATAACTATGGCTACACCTTC	CASRTMGTDNYGYTF
TRBV7-8	13	-	-	TRBJ1-1	TGTGCCAGCAGCTCCGACAGAAACACTGAAGCTTTCTTT	CASSSDRNTEAFF
TRBV5-4	15	TRBD1	-	TRBJ2-5	TGTGCCAGCACCCCCGGAGGAGGACAGGGAGAGACCCAGTACTTC	CASTPGGGQGETQYF
TRBV10-3	14	-	-	TRBJ2-4	TGTGCCTCTAGCATGGCGGGATCTACGAACATTCAGTACTTC	CASSMAGSTNIQYF
TRBV18	18	TRBD1	-	TRBJ1-1	TGTGCCAGCTCACCCGTGCTAATTTCCGGGACAGGGGAAACTGAAGCTTTCTTT	CASSPVLISGTGETEAFF
TRBV2	14	TRBD2	once	TRBJ2-3	TGTGCCAGCAAAAGCGGGGACTACACAGATACGCAGTATTTT	CASKSGDYTDTQYF
TRBV5-6	18	TRBD2	few	TRBJ2-3	TGTGCCAGCAGCTGGTCTAGCGGACCATTCTCTAGCACAGATACGCAGTATTTT	CASSWSSGPFSSTDTQYF
TRBV7-2	14	-	-	TRBJ1-2	TGTGCCAGCAGCTTAGTTCACGGGAACTATGGCTACACCTTC	CASSLVHGNYGYTF
TRBV6-1	13	-	few	TRBJ1-1	TGTGCCAGCAGTGATCCCGGGGGAATCGAAGCTTTCTTT	CASSDPGGIEAFF
TRBV10-2	13	-	-	TRBJ1-1	TGCGCCACCGGAGGGGCAGCGAACACTGAAGCTTTCTTT	CATGGAANTEAFF
TRBV28	14	-	-	TRBJ1-2	TGTGCCAGCAGTTTACCTCCAGAAAACTATGGCTACACCTTC	CASSLPPENYGYTF
TRBV14	14	TRBD1	-	TRBJ1-1	TGTGCCAGCAGCCAAGACAGGGGGCTCCCTGAAGCTTTCTTT	CASSQDRGLPEAFF
TRBV10-3	12	-	-	TRBJ2-7	TGTGCCATCAGTGAGTCCGGCTACGAGCAGTACTTC	CAISESGYEQYF
TRBV5-5	13	-	once	TRBJ1-1	TGTGCCAGCAGCTTGGTCGGTGATACTGAAGCTTTCTTT	CASSLVGDTEAFF
TRBV6-6	16	TRBD1	few	TRBJ1-6	TGTGCCAGCAGTCCTAGGGACAGGGTATTGGATTCACCCCTCCACTTT	CASSPRDRVLDSPLHF
TRBV21-1	12	-	once	TRBJ2-5	TGTGCCAGCAGCAAAGTCAGGGAGACCCAGTACTTC	CASSKVRETQYF
TRBV7-9	15	TRBD1	-	TRBJ2-7	TGTGCCAGCAGCCAAAGTATACAGGGGTCCCACGAGCAGTACTTC	CASSQSIQGSHEQYF
TRBV2	14	-	-	TRBJ2-3	TGTGCCAGCAGGAAGACAGACGGCACAGATACGCAGTATTTT	CASRKTDGTDTQYF
TRBV19	16	TRBD1	-	TRBJ2-5	TGTGCCAGTAGTATAGGTGGGACAGGGGGTCGGGAGACCCAGTACTTC	CASSIGGTGGRETQYF
TRBV19	13	-	once	TRBJ1-5	TGTGCCAGTGCTGACAGACGCAATCAGCCCCAGCATTTT	CASADRRNQPQHF
TRBV28	16	-	-	TRBJ2-1	TGTGCCAGCAGTAGTCCGACTAGTCCCCCCCTTTGGGAGCAGTTCTTC	CASSSPTSPPLWEQFF
TRBV6-1	15	-	few	TRBJ1-5	TGTGCCAGCAGTGAACGACGGGGAGTTCAACAGCCCCAGCATTTT	CASSERRGVQQPQHF